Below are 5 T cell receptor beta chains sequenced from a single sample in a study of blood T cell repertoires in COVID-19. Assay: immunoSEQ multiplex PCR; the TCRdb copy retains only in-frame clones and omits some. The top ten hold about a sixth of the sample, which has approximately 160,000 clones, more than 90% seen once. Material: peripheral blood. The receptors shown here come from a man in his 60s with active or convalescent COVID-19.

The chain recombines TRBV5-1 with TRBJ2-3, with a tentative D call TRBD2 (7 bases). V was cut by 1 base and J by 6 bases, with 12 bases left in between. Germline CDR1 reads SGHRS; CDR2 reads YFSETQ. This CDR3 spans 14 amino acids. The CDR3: CASSLWGGPDTQYF. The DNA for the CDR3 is TGCGCCAGCAGCTTGTGGGGGGGCCCCGATACGCAGTATTTT.

Here the CDR3 reads CASRAWQDTEAFF. The DNA for the CDR3 is TGCGCCAGCAGGGCTTGGCAGGACACTGAAGCTTTCTTT. V gene TRBV10-1 combines with J gene TRBJ1-1; D is unclear. This CDR3 is built from 13 residues. V dropped 6 bases and J dropped 3 bases, with 11 bases sitting between them. CDR1 WNHNN and CDR2 SYGVQD come from the germline V gene (reference sequence).

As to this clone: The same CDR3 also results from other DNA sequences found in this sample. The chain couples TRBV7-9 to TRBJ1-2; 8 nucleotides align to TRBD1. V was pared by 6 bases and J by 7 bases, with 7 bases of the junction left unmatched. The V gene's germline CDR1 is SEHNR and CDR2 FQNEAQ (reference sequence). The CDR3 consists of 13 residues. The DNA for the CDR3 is TGTGCCAGCAGTCCTACAGGGGGATCTGGCTACACCTTC. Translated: CASSPTGGSGYTF.

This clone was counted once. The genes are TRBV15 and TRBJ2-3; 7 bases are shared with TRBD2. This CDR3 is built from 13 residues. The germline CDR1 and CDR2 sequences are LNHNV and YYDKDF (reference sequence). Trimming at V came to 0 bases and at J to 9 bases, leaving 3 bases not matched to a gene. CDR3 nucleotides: TGTGCCACCAGCAGAGAAGAAGCGGGAACGCAGTATTTT. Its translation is CATSREEAGTQYF.

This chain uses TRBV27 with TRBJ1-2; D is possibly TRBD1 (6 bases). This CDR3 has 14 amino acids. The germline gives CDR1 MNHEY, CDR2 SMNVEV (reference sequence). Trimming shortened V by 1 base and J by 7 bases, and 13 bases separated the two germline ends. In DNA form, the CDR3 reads TGTGCCAGCAGTTTATTTCCAGGGGTCGGTGGCTACACCTTC. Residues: CASSLFPGVGGYTF.